These 8 T cell receptor beta chains were all obtained from the same sample, sequenced in a study of vaccination effects on CD4 cells after COVID-19. Profiled with immunoSEQ multiplex PCR; TCRdb holds only in-frame clones, not every one. This sample has fewer than 20,000 clones; approximately 80% occur once, and the top ten carry around 18%. No antigens are known for them. The ViraFEST assay expanded antigen-specific CD4+ T cells with viral peptide pools before sequencing. Following 10 days of culture, CD4+ T cells were isolated. All study participants received two doses of BNT162b2 or mRNA-1273 vaccine. Sequenced material: CD4+ T cells from PBMCs cultured with HCoV-NL63 spike peptides, taken after COVID-19 vaccination. These receptors came from a human donor who received a COVID-19 vaccine.

The chain links TRBV14 to TRBJ2-2; 10 nucleotides agree with TRBD2. Germline loops: CDR1 SGHDN, CDR2 FVKESK. The CDR3 runs 15 residues. The V gene end was trimmed by 4 bases and the J gene end by 1 base; junction bases not matched to a gene: 0. The CDR3 reads CASSRTSGNTGELFF. CDR3 nucleotide sequence: TGTGCCAGCAGCCGGACTAGCGGGAACACCGGGGAGCTGTTTTTT.

By share of the sample, this clone is medium-sized (0.01 to 0.1%). The chain links TRBV9 to TRBJ2-2; the D gene is possibly TRBD2 (7 bases). The germline CDR1 and CDR2 sequences are SGDLS and YYNGEE. The CDR3 sequence is 14 residues long. Trimming left V 5 bases short and J 5 bases short, with 13 bases between. CDR3 in DNA: TGTGCCAGCAGGCGGGGGCCGTCTACCGGGGAGCTGTTTTTT. Protein sequence: CASRRGPSTGELFF.

The genes are TRBV28 and TRBJ2-1; D ambiguous. This CDR3 is built from 14 residues. V was trimmed by 9 bases and J by 3 bases, leaving 15 bases between them. Germline CDR1 is MDHEN and CDR2 is SYDVKM. The CDR3 region is CASTMVGYYNEQFF. The CDR3 region has the DNA TGTGCCAGTACGATGGTGGGATACTACAATGAGCAGTTCTTC.

This clone was detected only once. V and J are TRBV3-1 (or the pseudogene TRBV3-2) and TRBJ1-2, with 9 bases aligning to TRBD1. Germline values: CDR1 LGHDT, CDR2 YNNKEL (reference sequence). This CDR3 is 17 amino acids long. The ends lost 4 bases at V and 4 bases at J; junction bases unmatched: 13. The CDR3 reads CASSLPGQGPLIYGYTF. The DNA for the CDR3 is TGTGCCAGCAGCCTCCCGGGACAGGGCCCTTTAATCTATGGCTACACCTTC.

CDR3 coding DNA: TGTGCCAGCAGCTTGGATTTCGGGCGGAGCCAGTGGGGTGAGCAGTTCTTC. It translates to CASSLDFGRSQWGEQFF. The chain couples TRBV5-5 to TRBJ2-1; no clear D. There are 17 residues in the CDR3. V gave up 0 bases and J gave up 9 bases, with 22 bases separating them. Per the germline V gene, CDR1 is SGHKS and CDR2 is YYEKEE (reference sequence).

The chain joins TRBV12-3 or TRBV12-4 to TRBJ2-1; either TRBD1 or TRBD2 may supply D (5 bases each). This CDR3 has 11 residues. Between the trimmed V and J ends, which lost 10 bases and 8 bases, there was a span of 12 bases. The CDR3 DNA is TGTGCCACCGGACGAGGGGATGAGCAGTTCTTC. Protein product: CATGRGDEQFF.

The gene calls are TRBV6-6 and TRBJ1-2, with unresolved D. From germline, CDR1 is MNHNY and CDR2 SVGAGI (reference sequence). This CDR3 spans 14 amino acids. V was clipped by 2 bases and J by 7 bases, with 14 bases between them. CDR3 coding DNA: TGTGCCAGCAGTTACGAGATGGACGGACGTGGCTACACCTTC. Its translation is CASSYEMDGRGYTF.

The chain recombines TRBV4-2 with TRBJ1-1; D remains ambiguous. V lost 0 bases and J lost 5, with 13 bases in between. The germline V gene has CDR1 LGHNA and CDR2 YNFKEQ. The CDR3 loop spans 15 amino acids. CDR3 sequence reads: CASSQEYGVRTEAFF. DNA for the CDR3: TGTGCCAGCAGCCAAGAGTATGGCGTGAGGACTGAAGCTTTCTTT.